A selection of T cell receptor beta chains follows, all from one sample in a study of T-cell memory formation after mild COVID-19. TCRdb analysed the 5' RACE reads with MiXCR anew, one entry per CDR3 protein. Altogether hundreds of thousands of distinct CDR3 sequences are present, about a sixth being singletons, with the ten largest covering about 12%. The sequencing input was PBMCs or a T cell subset sorted from them (not recorded which). The origin of the receptors is an adult woman who had mild COVID-19 (a few samples of this study predate the infection). Cell type and time point are not known. CDR3s include the opening cysteine and the closing phenylalanine or tryptophan. Fields, in order: clone size, J gene, V gene, D gene, CDR3 DNA, CDR3 protein. D genes are given only for firm matches. The size field is filled for only some rows; it gives once, few, many or a size class.

few	TRBJ2-5	TRBV2	NA	TGTGCCAGCAGTGCCCCCGCTACCCAGTACTTC	CASSAPATQYF
NA	TRBJ2-5	TRBV7-6	NA	TGTGCCAGCAGCTTAGGAGCGGAGGGGACCCAGTACTTC	CASSLGAEGTQYF
few	TRBJ2-7	TRBV5-1	TRBD1	TGCGCCAGCAGCTCCCTCGGGACAGGGGGCCACGAGCAGTACTTC	CASSSLGTGGHEQYF
NA	TRBJ2-7	TRBV15	TRBD1	TGTGCCACCAGCACCGGCGGGACAGGAAACGAGCAGTACTTC	CATSTGGTGNEQYF
few	TRBJ1-5	TRBV7-8	NA	TGTGCCAGCAGCTCGTCGGGACGCGGGGGAGGGCAGCCCCAGCATTTT	CASSSSGRGGGQPQHF
NA	TRBJ2-6	TRBV5-1	NA	TGCGCCAGCAGCTACGACCTCTCTGGGGCCAACGTCCTGACTTTC	CASSYDLSGANVLTF
few	TRBJ1-2	TRBV4-3	NA	TGCGCCAGCAGCCAAGATGGTCCCTCGGGGCTGGGCTATGGCTACACCTTC	CASSQDGPSGLGYGYTF
NA	TRBJ2-2	TRBV2	NA	TGTGCCAGCGGGTCCCCTAGGAACACCGGGGAGCTGTTTTTT	CASGSPRNTGELFF
NA	TRBJ2-2	TRBV2	TRBD2	TGTGCCAGAGAGGGACTAGCGGCCACCGGGGAGCTGTTTTTT	CAREGLAATGELFF
few	TRBJ1-1	TRBV4-1	NA	TGCGCCAGCAGCCTTTCACTGTTCGGGGGCACTGAAGCTTTCTTT	CASSLSLFGGTEAFF
NA	TRBJ1-2	TRBV29-1	NA	TGCAGCGCCGCGGACGGGTTTAACTATGGCTACACCTTC	CSAADGFNYGYTF
few	TRBJ2-1	TRBV4-2	NA	TGTGCCAGCAGCCCCCCGTATTCCTACAATGAGCAGTTCTTC	CASSPPYSYNEQFF
NA	TRBJ2-7	TRBV7-9	NA	TGTGCCAGCAGCTCTCAGGGTCCCCACGAGCAGTACTTC	CASSSQGPHEQYF
NA	TRBJ2-7	TRBV5-5	NA	TGTGCCAGCAGCGGGACCTTCTACGAGCAGTACTTC	CASSGTFYEQYF
many	TRBJ1-1	TRBV5-4	TRBD1	TGTGCCAGCAGCTTGGGGGGACAGGGCGACACTGAAGCTTTCTTT	CASSLGGQGDTEAFF
few	TRBJ1-2	TRBV12-3/TRBV12-4	NA	TGTGCCAGCAGCCCGAGGGGGTATGGCTACACCTTC	CASSPRGYGYTF
NA	TRBJ2-5	TRBV10-3	NA	TGTGCCATCAGGGGGGCATCTAGGGGCCAAGAGACCCAGTACTTC	CAIRGASRGQETQYF
NA	TRBJ2-2	TRBV23-1	NA	TGCGCCAGCACGGGGCGCGGCGGGGAGCTGTTTTTT	CASTGRGGELFF
few	TRBJ2-2	TRBV6-6	NA	TGTGCCAGCAGTTACGGGGGTACCCCGGGAGGGGAGCTGTTTTTT	CASSYGGTPGGELFF
NA	TRBJ1-2	TRBV6-5	NA	TGTGCCAGCAGCCCCAACCGGGATAGCTACACCTTC	CASSPNRDSYTF
NA	TRBJ2-1	TRBV27	NA	TGTGCCAGCAGTTTATTTAGTCGGTCTGAGCAGTTCTTC	CASSLFSRSEQFF
few	TRBJ1-5	TRBV6-2/TRBV6-3	TRBD1	TGTGCCAGCAGTTCGCCCGGACCAGGGGGCCAAATCCCCCAGCCCCAGCATTTT	CASSSPGPGGQIPQPQHF
few	TRBJ2-3	TRBV7-7	NA	TGTGCTAGCAGCTCCTCTTACGGACTTTCCGCAGATACGCAGTATTTT	CASSSSYGLSADTQYF
few	TRBJ2-1	TRBV4-3	TRBD1	TGCGCCAGCAGCCGCTTTCTAGACAGGGACAATGAGCAGTTCTTC	CASSRFLDRDNEQFF
NA	TRBJ2-7	TRBV20-1	TRBD2	TGCAGTGCTAGAGAGGTGGGGCTAGCGGGACCCTACGAGCAGTACTTC	CSAREVGLAGPYEQYF
NA	TRBJ1-1	TRBV20-1	NA	TGCAGTGCTAGAGATCGGGCGGACACTGAAGCTTTCTTT	CSARDRADTEAFF
NA	TRBJ2-7	TRBV5-6	NA	TGTGCCAGCAGCTTGTGGGACGGATGGAGAATAAACAGGGACTACGAGCAGTACTTC	CASSLWDGWRINRDYEQYF